This T cell receptor (beta chain) was profiled in a study of cytomegalovirus exposure and HLA in healthy donors. Amplification used 60 Vbeta primers and 13 Jbeta primers. Sequenced by immunoSEQ multiplex PCR; TCRdb stores in-frame clones only, minus some. The data show 150,000 or so clones, roughly 80% seen once. Germline CDR1 reads MRHNA; CDR2 reads SNTAGT. Trimming shortened V by 6 bases and J by 1 base, and 9 bases separated the two germline ends. The CDR3 loop spans 14 amino acids. This clonotype originated in a female donor in good health and CMV-seronegative. Sample: PBMCs. The rearrangement uses TRBV6-4 and TRBJ2-2, with a tentative D call TRBD2 (6 bases). The CDR3 is CASRGDWNTGELFF. CDR3 DNA sequence: TGTGCCAGCAGGGGGGACTGGAACACCGGGGAGCTGTTTTTT.